The rows below give T cell receptor beta chains drawn from one sample of a study of blood T cell repertoires in COVID-19. Clones were sequenced by immunoSEQ multiplex PCR, and TCRdb holds only the in-frame ones, with some missing. Of 110,000 to 150,000 clones listed, around nine tenths are singletons. Sequenced material: peripheral blood. The origin of the receptors is a woman aged 45 to 65 with acute or convalescent COVID-19. CDR3s include the opening cysteine and the closing phenylalanine or tryptophan. A D gene is named only where the DNA matches it firmly. The size of a clone is reported for some rows only, either as once, few or many, or as a class for expanded clones.

J: TRBJ2-3; D: TRBD1; size: .; V: TRBV5-1; CDR3: CASSGTDRGLLGTDTQYF; DNA: TGCGCCAGCAGCGGGACGGACAGGGGGCTCTTAGGGACAGATACGCAGTATTTT
J: TRBJ1-1; D: .; size: .; V: TRBV7-9; CDR3: CASRRNSEAFF; DNA: TGTGCCAGCAGAAGGAACAGTGAAGCTTTCTTT
J: TRBJ1-2; D: TRBD1; size: .; V: TRBV6-5; CDR3: CASREDRGGGYTF; DNA: TGTGCCAGCCGAGAGGACAGGGGGGGTGGCTACACCTTC
J: TRBJ1-1; D: .; size: few; V: TRBV10-3; CDR3: CAISDSRGGTEAFF; DNA: TGTGCCATCAGTGACTCGAGGGGGGGGACTGAAGCTTTCTTT
J: TRBJ1-5; D: .; size: .; V: TRBV7-9; CDR3: CASSNDRSPGQPQHF; DNA: TGTGCCAGCAGCAATGACAGGTCGCCAGGTCAGCCCCAGCATTTT
J: TRBJ2-7; D: .; size: .; V: TRBV30; CDR3: CACPTGRSSYEQYF; DNA: TGTGCCTGCCCGACAGGACGGAGCTCCTACGAGCAGTACTTC
J: TRBJ2-7; D: .; size: .; V: TRBV11-2; CDR3: CASSLISYEQYF; DNA: TGTGCCAGCAGCTTAATATCCTACGAGCAGTACTTC
J: TRBJ1-5; D: .; size: once; V: TRBV2; CDR3: CASSESQSNQPQHF; DNA: TGTGCCAGCAGTGAATCTCAGAGCAATCAGCCCCAGCATTTT
J: TRBJ2-1; D: .; size: .; V: TRBV11-3; CDR3: CASSLRGLASYNEQFF; DNA: TGTGCCAGCAGCTTGCGTGGGCTAGCATCCTACAATGAGCAGTTCTTC
J: TRBJ1-3; D: .; size: .; V: TRBV19; CDR3: CASSIVAASSGNTIYF; DNA: TGTGCCAGTAGTATAGTCGCAGCTAGCTCTGGAAACACCATATATTTT
J: TRBJ2-5; D: .; size: .; V: TRBV15; CDR3: CATASAYQETQYF; DNA: TGTGCCACCGCAAGCGCCTACCAAGAGACCCAGTACTTC